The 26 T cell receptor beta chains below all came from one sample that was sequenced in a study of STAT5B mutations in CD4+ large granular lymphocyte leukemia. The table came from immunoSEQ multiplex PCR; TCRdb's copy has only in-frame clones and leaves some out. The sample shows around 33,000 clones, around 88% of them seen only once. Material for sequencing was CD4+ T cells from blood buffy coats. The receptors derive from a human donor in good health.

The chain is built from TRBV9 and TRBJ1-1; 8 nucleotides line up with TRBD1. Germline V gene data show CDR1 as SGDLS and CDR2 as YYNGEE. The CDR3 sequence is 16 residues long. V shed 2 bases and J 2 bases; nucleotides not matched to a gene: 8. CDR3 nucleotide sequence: TGTGCCAGCAGCGTTGCCCCCGGGACAGGTAACACTGAAGCTTTCTTT. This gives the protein CASSVAPGTGNTEAFF.

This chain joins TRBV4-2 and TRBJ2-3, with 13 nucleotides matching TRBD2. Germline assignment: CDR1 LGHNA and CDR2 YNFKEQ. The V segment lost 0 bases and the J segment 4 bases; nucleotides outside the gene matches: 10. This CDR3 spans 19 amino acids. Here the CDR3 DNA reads TGTGCCAGCAGCCAAGATCCCCGCGGACTAGCGGGAGCGGCAGATACGCAGTATTTT. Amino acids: CASSQDPRGLAGAADTQYF.

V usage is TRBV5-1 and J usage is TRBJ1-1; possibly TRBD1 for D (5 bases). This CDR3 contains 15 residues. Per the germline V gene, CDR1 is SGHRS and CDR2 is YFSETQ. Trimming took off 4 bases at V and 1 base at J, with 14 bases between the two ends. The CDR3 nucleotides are TGCGCCAGCAGCCCACTAGGTGGGGGGAACACTGAAGCTTTCTTT. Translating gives CASSPLGGGNTEAFF.

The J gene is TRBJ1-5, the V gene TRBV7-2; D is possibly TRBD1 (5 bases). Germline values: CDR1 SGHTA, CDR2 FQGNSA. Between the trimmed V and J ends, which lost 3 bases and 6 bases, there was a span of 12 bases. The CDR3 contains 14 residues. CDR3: CASSFPGSAQPQHF. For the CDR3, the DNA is TGTGCCAGCAGCTTCCCAGGGTCGGCTCAGCCCCAGCATTTT.

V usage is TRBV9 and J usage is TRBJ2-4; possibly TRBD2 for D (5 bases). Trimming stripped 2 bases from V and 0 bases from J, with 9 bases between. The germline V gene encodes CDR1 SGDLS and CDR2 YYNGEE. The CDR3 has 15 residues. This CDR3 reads CASSVGGPAKNIQYF. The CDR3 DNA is TGTGCCAGCAGCGTCGGAGGACCAGCCAAAAACATTCAGTACTTC.

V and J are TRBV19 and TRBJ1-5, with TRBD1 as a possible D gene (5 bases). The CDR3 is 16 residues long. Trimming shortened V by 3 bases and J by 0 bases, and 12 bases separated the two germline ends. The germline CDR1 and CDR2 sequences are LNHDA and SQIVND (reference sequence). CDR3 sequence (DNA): TGTGCCAGTAGTATTGAGGGGACCCTTAGCAATCAGCCCCAGCATTTT. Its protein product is CASSIEGTLSNQPQHF.

The CDR3 DNA sequence: TGTGCCAGCAGTTTTAGCGGGGGGGCCGGGACCGGGGAGCTGTTTTTT. Its protein is CASSFSGGAGTGELFF. The chain recombines TRBV7-2 with TRBJ2-2; TRBD2 matches 11 bases. Germline-derived CDR1 and CDR2 are SGHTA and FQGNSA. There are 16 residues in the CDR3. The V and J ends lost 6 bases and 5 bases, in that order; junction bases with no gene match: 8.

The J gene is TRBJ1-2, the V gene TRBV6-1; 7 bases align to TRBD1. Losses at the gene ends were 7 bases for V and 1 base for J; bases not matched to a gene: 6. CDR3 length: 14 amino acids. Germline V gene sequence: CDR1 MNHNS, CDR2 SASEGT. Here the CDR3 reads CASMEGQLNYGYTF. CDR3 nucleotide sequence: TGTGCCAGCATGGAGGGACAGCTTAACTATGGCTACACCTTC.

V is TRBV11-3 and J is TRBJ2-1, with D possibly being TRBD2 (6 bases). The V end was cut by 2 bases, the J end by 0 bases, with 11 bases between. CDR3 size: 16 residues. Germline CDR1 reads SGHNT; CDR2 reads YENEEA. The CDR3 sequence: CASSLSGPSSYNEQFF. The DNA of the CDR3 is TGTGCCAGCAGCTTAAGCGGGCCGAGCTCCTACAATGAGCAGTTCTTC.

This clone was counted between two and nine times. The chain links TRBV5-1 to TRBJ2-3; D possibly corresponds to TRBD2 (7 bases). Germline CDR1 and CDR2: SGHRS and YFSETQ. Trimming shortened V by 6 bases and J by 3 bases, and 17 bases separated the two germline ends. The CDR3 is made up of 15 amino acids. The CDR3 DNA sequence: TGCGCCAGCACCGAGGGGGGGGGCCTTACAGATACGCAGTATTTT. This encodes CASTEGGGLTDTQYF.

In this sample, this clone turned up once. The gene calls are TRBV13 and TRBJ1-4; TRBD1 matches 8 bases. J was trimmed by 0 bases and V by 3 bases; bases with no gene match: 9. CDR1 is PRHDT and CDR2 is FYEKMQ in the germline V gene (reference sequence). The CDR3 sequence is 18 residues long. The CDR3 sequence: CASSLGQGASSTNEKLFF. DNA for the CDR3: TGTGCCAGCAGCTTGGGGCAGGGGGCTTCATCAACTAATGAAAAACTGTTTTTT.

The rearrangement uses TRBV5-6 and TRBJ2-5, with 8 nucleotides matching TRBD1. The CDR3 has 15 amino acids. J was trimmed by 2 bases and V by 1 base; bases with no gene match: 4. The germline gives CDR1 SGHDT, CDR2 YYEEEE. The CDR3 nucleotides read TGTGCCAGCAGCTTGCCCGGGACAGGACAAGAGACCCAGTACTTC. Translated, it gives CASSLPGTGQETQYF. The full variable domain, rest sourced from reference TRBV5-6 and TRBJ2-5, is DAGVTQSPTHLIKTRGQQVTLRCSPKSGHDTVSWYQQALGQGPQFIFQYYEEEERQRGNFPDRFSGHQFPNYSSELNVNALLLGDSALYLCASSLPGTGQETQYFGPGTRLLVL.

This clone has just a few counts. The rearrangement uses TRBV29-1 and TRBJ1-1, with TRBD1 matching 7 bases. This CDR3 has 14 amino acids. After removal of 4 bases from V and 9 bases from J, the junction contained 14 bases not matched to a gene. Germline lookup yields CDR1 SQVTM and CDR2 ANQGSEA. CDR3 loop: CSVVTRGTEAQAFF. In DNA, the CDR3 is TGCAGCGTTGTAACAAGGGGGACAGAGGCGCAAGCTTTCTTT. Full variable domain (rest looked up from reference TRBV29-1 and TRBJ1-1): SAVISQKPSRDICQRGTSLTIQCQVDSQVTMMFWYRQQPGQSLTLIATANQGSEATYESGFVIDKFPISRPNLTFSTLTVSNMSPEDSSIYLCSVVTRGTEAQAFFGQGTRLTVV.

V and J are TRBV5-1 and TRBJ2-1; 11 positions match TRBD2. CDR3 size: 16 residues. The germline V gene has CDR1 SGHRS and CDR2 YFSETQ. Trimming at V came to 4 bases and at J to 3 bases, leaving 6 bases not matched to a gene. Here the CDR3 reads CASSPGGTSGYNEQFF. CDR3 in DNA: TGCGCCAGCAGCCCGGGGGGGACTAGCGGCTACAATGAGCAGTTCTTC.

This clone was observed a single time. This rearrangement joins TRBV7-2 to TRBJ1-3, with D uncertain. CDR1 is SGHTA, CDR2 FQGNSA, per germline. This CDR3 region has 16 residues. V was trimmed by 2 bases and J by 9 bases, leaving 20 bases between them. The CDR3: CASSLQPTSSGSTIYF. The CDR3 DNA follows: TGTGCCAGCAGCTTACAACCCACGAGCTCTGGGAGCACCATATATTTT.

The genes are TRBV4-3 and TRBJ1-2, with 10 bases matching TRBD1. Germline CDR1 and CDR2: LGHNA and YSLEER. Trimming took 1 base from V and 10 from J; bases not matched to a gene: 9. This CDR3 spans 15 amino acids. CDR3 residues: CASSQVDRGPPPYTF. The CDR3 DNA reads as TGCGCCAGCAGCCAAGTTGACAGGGGGCCTCCTCCCTACACCTTC.

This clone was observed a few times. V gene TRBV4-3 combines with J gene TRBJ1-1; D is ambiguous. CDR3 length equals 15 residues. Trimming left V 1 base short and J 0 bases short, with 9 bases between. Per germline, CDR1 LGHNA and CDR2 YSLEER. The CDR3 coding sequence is TGCGCCAGCAGCCAAGGAGTACCTATGAACACTGAAGCTTTCTTT. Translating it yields CASSQGVPMNTEAFF.

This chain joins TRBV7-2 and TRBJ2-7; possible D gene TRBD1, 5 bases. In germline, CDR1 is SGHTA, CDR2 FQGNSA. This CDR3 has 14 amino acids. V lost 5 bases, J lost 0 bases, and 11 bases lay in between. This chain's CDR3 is CASSRQSSSYEQYF. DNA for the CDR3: TGTGCCAGCAGCAGACAGAGTTCCTCCTACGAGCAGTACTTC.

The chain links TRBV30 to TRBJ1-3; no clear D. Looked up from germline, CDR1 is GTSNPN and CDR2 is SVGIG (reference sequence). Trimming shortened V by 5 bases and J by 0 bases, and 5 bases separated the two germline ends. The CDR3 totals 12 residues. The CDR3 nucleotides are TGTGCCTGGGTCAGCTCTGGAAACACCATATATTTT. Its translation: CAWVSSGNTIYF.

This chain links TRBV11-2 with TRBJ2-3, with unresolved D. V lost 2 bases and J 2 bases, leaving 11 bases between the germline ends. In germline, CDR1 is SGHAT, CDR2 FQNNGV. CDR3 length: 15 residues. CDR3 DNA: TGTGCCAGCAGCTTACCCCGGGCCATCACAGATACGCAGTATTTT. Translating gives CASSLPRAITDTQYF.

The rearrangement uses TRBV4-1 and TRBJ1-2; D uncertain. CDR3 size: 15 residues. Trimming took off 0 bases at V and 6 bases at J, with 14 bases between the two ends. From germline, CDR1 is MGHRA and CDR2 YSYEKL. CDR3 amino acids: CASSQEVGDRDGYTF. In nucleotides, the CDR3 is TGCGCCAGCAGCCAAGAAGTCGGGGATCGGGATGGCTACACCTTC.

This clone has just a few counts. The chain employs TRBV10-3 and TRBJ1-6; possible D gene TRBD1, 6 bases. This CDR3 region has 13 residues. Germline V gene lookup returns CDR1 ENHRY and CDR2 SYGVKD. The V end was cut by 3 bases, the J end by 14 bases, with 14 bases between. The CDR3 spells CAISDGTTGSLHF. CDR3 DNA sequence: TGTGCCATCAGTGATGGGACAACCGGTTCCCTCCACTTT.

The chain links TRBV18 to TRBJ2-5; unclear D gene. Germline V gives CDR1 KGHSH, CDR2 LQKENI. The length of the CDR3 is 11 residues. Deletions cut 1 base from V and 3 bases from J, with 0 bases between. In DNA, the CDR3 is TGTGCCAGCTCACCACAAGAGACCCAGTACTTC. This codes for CASSPQETQYF.

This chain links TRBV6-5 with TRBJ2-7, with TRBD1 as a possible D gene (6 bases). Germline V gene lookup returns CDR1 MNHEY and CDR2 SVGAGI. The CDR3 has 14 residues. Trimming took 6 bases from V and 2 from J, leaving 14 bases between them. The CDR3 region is CASSTPGQAYEQYF. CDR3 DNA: TGTGCCAGCAGCACGCCGGGACAAGCCTACGAGCAGTACTTC.

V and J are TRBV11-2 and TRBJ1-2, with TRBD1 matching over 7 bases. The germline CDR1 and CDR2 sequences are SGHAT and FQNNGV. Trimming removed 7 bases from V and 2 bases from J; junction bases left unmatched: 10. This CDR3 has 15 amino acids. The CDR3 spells CASTRGDSPNYGYTF. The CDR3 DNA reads TGTGCCAGCACCCGAGGGGACAGTCCCAACTATGGCTACACCTTC.

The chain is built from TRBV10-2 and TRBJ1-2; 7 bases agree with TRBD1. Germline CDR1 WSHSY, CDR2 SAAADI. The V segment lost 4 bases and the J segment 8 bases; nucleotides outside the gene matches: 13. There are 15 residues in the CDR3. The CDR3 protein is CASSALQGPLGGYTF. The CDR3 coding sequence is TGCGCCAGCAGTGCACTACAGGGGCCCCTAGGCGGCTACACCTTC.